The entry below describes one T cell receptor beta chain. This sample was included in a study of blood T cell repertoires in COVID-19. TCRdb's copy holds only in-frame clones and misses some; the assay was immunoSEQ multiplex PCR. The table shows 200,000 to 300,000 clones, with around 90% occurring only once. CDR1 is SEHNR and CDR2 is FQNEAQ in the germline V gene (reference sequence). V shed 5 bases and J 2 bases; nucleotides not matched to a gene: 8. The CDR3 totals 17 residues. Sequencing used peripheral blood. This clonotype was obtained from a man aged 30 to 39 with COVID-19, enrolled during active disease. The genes are TRBV7-9 and TRBJ2-2, with TRBD2 matching over 10 bases. The CDR3 DNA sequence: TGTGCCAGCAGCCCTAGACTAGCGGGTTATAACACCGGGGAGCTGTTTTTT. The encoded protein is CASSPRLAGYNTGELFF.